The subject of this entry is one T cell receptor (beta chain). This table comes from immunoSEQ multiplex PCR, and its TCRdb copy is limited to in-frame clones, with some not included. This sample yields about 40,000 clones, of which more than 90% are seen a single time; just under 0.5% belongs to the top ten. The sample comes from a study of T cell changes during pregnancy in multiple sclerosis. This CDR3 is built from 16 residues. Germline V CDR1 and CDR2: SEHNR, FQNEAQ (reference sequence). V was trimmed by 1 base and J by 1 base, leaving 11 bases between them. The TCR sequence derives from a female donor in good health, enrolled as a control in a pregnancy study. The sequencing here drew on CD4+ T cells from peripheral blood mononuclear cells, taken in the second trimester of pregnancy. The chain links TRBV7-9 to TRBJ1-5; D gene unclear. This CDR3 is CASSLVRGKSNQPQHF. The CDR3 nucleotides are TGTGCCAGCAGCTTAGTCCGGGGTAAGAGCAATCAGCCCCAGCATTTT.